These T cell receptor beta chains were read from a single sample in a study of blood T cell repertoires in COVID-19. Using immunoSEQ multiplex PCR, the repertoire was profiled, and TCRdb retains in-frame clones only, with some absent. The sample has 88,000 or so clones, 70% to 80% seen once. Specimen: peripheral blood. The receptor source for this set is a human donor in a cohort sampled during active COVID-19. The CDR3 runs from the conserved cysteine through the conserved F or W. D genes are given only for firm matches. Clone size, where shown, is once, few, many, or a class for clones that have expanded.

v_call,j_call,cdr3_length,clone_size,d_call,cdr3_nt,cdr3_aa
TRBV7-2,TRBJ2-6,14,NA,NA,TGTGCCAGCAGCTCGGGACAAGTGGCCAACGTCCTGACTTTC,CASSSGQVANVLTF
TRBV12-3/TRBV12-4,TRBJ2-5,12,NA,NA,TGTGCCAGCAGTGAGATACAAGAGACCCAGTACTTC,CASSEIQETQYF
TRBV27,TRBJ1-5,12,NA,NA,TGTGCCTGCGGAACTAGCAATCAGCCCCAGCATTTT,CACGTSNQPQHF
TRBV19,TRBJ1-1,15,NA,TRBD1,TGTGCCAGTAGTTTGACAGGGGCCATGGGGACTGAAGCTTTCTTT,CASSLTGAMGTEAFF
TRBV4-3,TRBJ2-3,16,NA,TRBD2,TGCGCCAGCAGCCACCTACTAGCGGGACGCACAGATACGCAGTATTTT,CASSHLLAGRTDTQYF
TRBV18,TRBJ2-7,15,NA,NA,TGTGCCAGCTCAACCAGCGAAGAGAGCTCCTACGAGCAGTACTTC,CASSTSEESSYEQYF
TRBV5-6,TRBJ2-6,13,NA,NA,TGTGCCAGCAGCTTCGCTGGGGCCAACGTCCTGACTTTC,CASSFAGANVLTF
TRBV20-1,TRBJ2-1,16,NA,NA,TGCAGTGCTAGTTATTCGGGAGCGGAGACCTACAATGAGCAGTTCTTC,CSASYSGAETYNEQFF
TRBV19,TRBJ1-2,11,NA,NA,TGTGCCAGTAGTATCGGAGCAGGCTACACCTTC,CASSIGAGYTF
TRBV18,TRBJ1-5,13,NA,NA,TGTGCCAGCTCACCACTGGAGGGAGGCCCCCGGCATTTT,CASSPLEGGPRHF
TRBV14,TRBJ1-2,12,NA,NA,TGTGCCAGCAGCCGACAGAACTATGGCTACACCTTC,CASSRQNYGYTF
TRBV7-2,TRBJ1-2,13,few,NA,TGTGCCAGCAGCTTAGTAACTAACTATGGCTACACCTTC,CASSLVTNYGYTF
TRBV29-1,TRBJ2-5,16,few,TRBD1,TGCAGCGTTGAAGATCGGTTTGGGGACAGGGAATTTCCCCAGTACTTC,CSVEDRFGDREFPQYF
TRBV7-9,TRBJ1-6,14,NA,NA,TGTGCCAGCAGCCTCGGACAGCGTAATTCACCCCTCCACTTT,CASSLGQRNSPLHF
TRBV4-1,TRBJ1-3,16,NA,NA,TGCGCCAGCAGCCGACGGATTACAGGGTATGGAAACACCATATATTTT,CASSRRITGYGNTIYF
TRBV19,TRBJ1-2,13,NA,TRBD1,TGTGCCAGTAGCGGGGACAGGGTCTATGGCTACACCTTC,CASSGDRVYGYTF
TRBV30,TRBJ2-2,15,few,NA,TGTGCCTGGAGTGTACCCCGGGGGTGGACCGGGGAGCTGTTTTTT,CAWSVPRGWTGELFF
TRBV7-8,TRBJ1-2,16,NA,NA,TGTGCCAGCAGCTCAATTCCCCGGGGGTTGGGCTATGGCTACACCTTC,CASSSIPRGLGYGYTF